The 30 T cell receptor beta chains below were found in one sample sequenced in a study of tumor-infiltrating lymphocytes in primary liver carcinoma. Co-extraction of both nucleic acids (RNA and DNA) used roughly 18-32 mg of unsorted bulk tissue. Starting from approximately 470 ng of total RNA, TCR beta cDNA was produced with a primer in the constant region. Three nested multiplex PCR rounds of slightly modified ARM-PCR generated TCR beta libraries. The first two PCR rounds, around 11 cycles each, used TRBV1-TRBV30 forward primers and a C-beta reverse primer. TCRdb reprocessed the multiplex PCR reads via MiXCR and lists one record per CDR3 protein. The sample has 150,000 to 200,000 distinct CDR3 sequences, over 80% seen once. The source material was tumor tissue from primary liver carcinoma. Receptors originate from a man aged 35-49 years with primary liver carcinoma and hepatitis B virus infection.

Worth noting for this clonotype: A read error is possible here, since a much larger clone lies one base away. The gene calls are TRBV30 and TRBJ2-7; 12 bases fit TRBD2. This CDR3 has 14 residues. Germline V gene lookup returns CDR1 GTSNPN and CDR2 SVGIG (reference sequence). Trimming at V came to 7 bases and at J to 4 bases, leaving 8 bases not matched to a gene. This chain's CDR3 is CALGGTSGYYEQYF. The DNA of the CDR3 is TGTGCCTTGGGAGGGACTAGCGGGTATTACGAGCAGTACTTC.

V gene TRBV12-3 or TRBV12-4 combines with J gene TRBJ2-5; D gene ambiguous. The DNA end is a closer match to TRBJ2-1, so the J assignment may be wrong. This CDR3 has 11 residues. CDR3 nucleotides: TGTGCCAGCAGTAGGGTAGAGACCCAGTTCTTC. This encodes CASSRVETQFF.

The rearrangement joins TRBV5-6 to TRBJ2-3, with a possible D match to TRBD2 (5 bases). The V end was cut by 4 bases, the J end by 3 bases, with 12 bases between. Germline V lookup: CDR1 SGHDT, CDR2 YYEEEE. The CDR3 is 14 amino acids. The CDR3 sequence: CASSLQRATDTQYF. The CDR3 DNA reads as TGTGCCAGCAGCCTGCAGAGGGCAACAGATACGCAGTATTTT.

The genes are TRBV4-3 and TRBJ2-5, with D possibly being TRBD2 (5 bases). V lost 4 bases to trimming and J lost 13 bases, with 19 bases between them. Germline V gives CDR1 LGHNA, CDR2 YSLEER. This CDR3 contains 13 residues. The CDR3 loop is CASSLAYEENLYF. The CDR3 region has the DNA TGCGCCAGCAGCCTAGCGTATGAAGAGAACCTGTACTTC.

This chain uses TRBV29-1 with TRBJ1-2; perhaps TRBD1 as D (6 bases). Germline assignment: CDR1 SQVTM and CDR2 ANQGSEA. The CDR3 loop spans 15 amino acids. Trimming pared 6 bases from V and 9 bases from J, leaving 26 bases between. The CDR3 region is CSVVPRLRGAFSYTF. CDR3 coding DNA: TGCAGCGTGGTCCCCCGCCTACGGGGGGCTTTTAGCTACACCTTC.

About this clonotype: The junction differs from germline at one of its ends, possibly a read error. The chain uses TRBV12-3 or TRBV12-4 and TRBJ1-5; no reliable D call. There are 14 residues in the CDR3. CDR3 nucleotides: TGTACCAGCAACTGGTTTGGAGGAAATCAGCCCCAGCATTTC. Its protein product is CTSNWFGGNQPQHF.

In regard to this clonotype: The junction differs from germline at one of its ends, possibly a read error. The chain is built from TRBV6-7 and TRBJ2-7, with D possibly TRBD2 on 5 matching bases. TRBV6-7 is designated an ORF whose function remains uncertain. The CDR3 consists of 16 residues. In DNA, the CDR3 is TGTGTCAGCAGTAAGGACCAGCGGAGCCGGGCCTACGAGCAGTACTTC. Amino acids: CVSSKDQRSRAYEQYF.

This clonotype was observed a few times. At one end, the junction sequence differs from germline, possibly due to a read error. This sequence joins TRBV12-3 or TRBV12-4 and TRBJ2-5; D is possibly TRBD1 (6 bases). The CDR3 runs to 14 residues. In nucleotides, the CDR3 is TGTACCAGCAGTTCCAACAGGGAACAAGAGACCCAGTATTTC. This gives the protein CTSSSNREQETQYF.

Concerning this clonotype itself: The final CDR3 position lacks the conserved phenylalanine or tryptophan, pointing to a likely read error. The V gene is TRBV6-5, the J gene TRBJ1-6; D call uncertain. Trimming cost V 0 bases and J 8 bases, with 11 bases left between them. This CDR3 spans 15 amino acids. Germline assignment: CDR1 MNHEY and CDR2 SVGAGI. The CDR3 spells CASSYSIPGHSPLHL. The CDR3, as DNA: TGTGCCAGCAGTTACTCAATCCCGGGTCATTCACCCCTCCACCTT.

J is TRBJ2-5 and V is TRBV11-2, with TRBD2 as a possible D gene (5 bases). V was cut by 9 bases and J by 4 bases, with 21 bases left in between. Germline V gene sequence: CDR1 SGHAT, CDR2 FQNNGV. The CDR3 totals 15 residues. The CDR3 coding sequence is TGTGCCAGGAGTCGTTGGACTGGTCACGCAGAGACCCAGTACTTC. Translation gives CARSRWTGHAETQYF.

A remark on this clonotype: Here the CDR3 omits its conserved ending phenylalanine or tryptophan, so a read error is the likely source. The rearrangement joins TRBV6-1 to TRBJ1-2; a possible D gene is TRBD1 (5 bases). The V end lost 2 bases, the J end lost 4 bases, and 14 bases lay between the germline ends. The CDR3 contains 15 residues. The V gene's germline CDR1 is MNHNS and CDR2 SASEGT. CDR3 DNA sequence: TGTGCCAGCAGTGAAATAAGGGATGGGGGCTATGGCTACACCTAC. It yields the protein CASSEIRDGGYGYTY.

Worth noting for this clonotype: One junction end disagrees with the germline gene, perhaps due to a read error. In nucleotides, the CDR3 is TGCAGCGTTGAAGTACTGGACTCTCAGGTCACCAGGGAGCTTTTTTTT. This translates into CSVEVLDSQVTRELFF. The V gene is TRBV29-1, the J gene TRBJ2-2; D possibly matches TRBD1 or TRBD2 (5 bases each). The germline V gene encodes CDR1 SQVTM and CDR2 ANQGSEA. The CDR3 has 16 residues.

About this clonotype itself: At one of its ends the junction is not consistent with the germline gene, which may arise from a read error. V usage is TRBV12-3 or TRBV12-4 and J usage is TRBJ1-5; no clear D gene. The CDR3 consists of 12 residues. The CDR3: CASSLDLSPKHF. The CDR3 DNA sequence: TGTGCCAGCAGTTTAGATTTGTCGCCCAAGCATTTT.

Of note for this clonotype: At one end, the junction sequence differs from germline, possibly due to a read error. V usage is TRBV4-3 and J usage is TRBJ2-7; D is undetermined. The length of the CDR3 is 13 residues. The germline V gene encodes CDR1 LGHNA and CDR2 YSLEER. CDR3 in amino acids: CDSSQEANYEQYF. CDR3 nucleotides: TGCGACAGCAGCCAAGAGGCGAACTACGAGCAGTACTTC.

This clonotype was seen only once. The conserved final phenylalanine or tryptophan is absent from the CDR3, which likely points to a read error. The chain carries TRBV6-6 and TRBJ2-1, with D possibly being TRBD2 (6 bases). CDR1 is MNHNY, CDR2 SVGAGI, per germline (reference sequence). This CDR3 spans 15 amino acids. Written as DNA, the CDR3 is TGTGTCAGCAGTAATGCCGGGACTGCTAACAATGAGCAGTTCCTC. It encodes CVSSNAGTANNEQFL.

This clonotype has only a few counts. V is TRBV30 and J is TRBJ1-5, with D hard to call. There are 13 residues in the CDR3. Germline V gene data show CDR1 as GTSNPN and CDR2 as SVGIG (reference sequence). V was trimmed by 2 bases and J by 4 bases, leaving 9 bases between them. DNA of the CDR3: TGTGCCTGGAGTTACAGCGGGAATCAGCCCCAGCATTTT. It codes for CAWSYSGNQPQHF.

The gene calls are TRBV5-1 and TRBJ2-5, with TRBD2 matching 9 bases. The CDR3 is 14 residues long. Trimming removed 9 bases from V and 3 bases from J; junction bases left unmatched: 9. CDR1 is SGHRS and CDR2 is YFSETQ in the germline V gene. The CDR3 DNA is TGCGCCAACAGGAGCGGGAGGCTTAAAGAGACCCAGTACTTC. This codes for CANRSGRLKETQYF.

This clonotype was picked up many times. J is TRBJ1-1 and V is TRBV10-3; 8 positions match TRBD1. Trimming removed 6 bases from V and 2 bases from J; junction bases left unmatched: 5. The CDR3 runs 14 residues. The germline V gene encodes CDR1 ENHRY and CDR2 SYGVKD. The CDR3 sequence is CAIRPGQGNTEAFF. The CDR3 DNA reads TGTGCCATCAGACCTGGACAGGGTAACACTGAAGCTTTCTTT.

This chain joins TRBV5-1 and TRBJ2-3, with D hard to call. This CDR3 is 14 amino acids long. V dropped 5 bases and J dropped 6 bases, with 16 bases sitting between them. CDR1 and CDR2 from the germline V gene are SGHRS and YFSETQ. In DNA form, the CDR3 reads TGCGCCAGCAGTTTTAATGACACTCCGGATACGCAGTATTTT. It translates to CASSFNDTPDTQYF.

The chain joins TRBV6-1 to TRBJ2-3, with TRBD2 matching over 10 bases. The ends lost 2 bases at V and 8 bases at J; junction bases unmatched: 4. This CDR3 has 14 residues. CDR1 and CDR2 (germline): MNHNS, SASEGT. The CDR3 protein is CASSETSGAGTQYF. The CDR3 DNA sequence: TGTGCCAGCAGTGAAACTAGCGGGGCAGGTACGCAGTATTTT.

Only one count was recorded for this clonotype. The germline gene is not matched at one end of the junction; a read error may be the cause. CDR3 residues: CVSNFSGPLDNQQFF. The CDR3 DNA reads as TGTGTCAGCAACTTTAGTGGGCCACTCGACAATCAGCAGTTCTTC. The chain links TRBV11-2 to TRBJ2-1, with unresolved D. Looked up from germline, CDR1 is SGHAT and CDR2 is FQNNGV. The CDR3 runs 15 residues.

For this clonotype: A read error may account for a junction end that differs from germline. This chain joins TRBV11-1 and TRBJ2-3, with D possibly being TRBD2 (5 bases). Germline V gives CDR1 SGHAT, CDR2 FQDESV (reference sequence). The CDR3 is 19 residues long. The DNA of the CDR3 is TGTGCCAGCAGCTCTGGAGGAAGCTCTGTTGGAGCCCACACAGTTACGCAGTATTTT. This gives the protein CASSSGGSSVGAHTVTQYF.

With regard to this clonotype: An end of the junction differs from the germline gene, which may be a read error. The chain recombines TRBV5-1 with TRBJ2-7; TRBD2 agrees at 7 bases. The CDR3 spans 15 residues. The germline V gene encodes CDR1 SGHRS and CDR2 YFSETQ. Here the CDR3 reads CASSLAGGGTYEEYF. For the CDR3, the DNA is TGCGCCAGCAGCTTGGCGGGGGGAGGTACCTACGAGGAGTACTTC.

The chain uses TRBV29-1 and TRBJ2-7, with no clear D. The CDR3 contains 12 residues. Germline-derived CDR1 and CDR2 are SQVTM and ANQGSEA. V shed 7 bases and J shed 5 bases, with 15 bases lying between them. The chain's CDR3 is CSAGWCNHEQYV. The CDR3, as DNA: TGCAGCGCGGGCTGGTGTAATCACGAGCAGTACGTC.

The chain employs TRBV12-3 or TRBV12-4 and TRBJ1-6; TRBD1 might be the D (5 bases). V was pared by 2 bases and J by 8 bases, with 10 bases between. This CDR3 is 14 amino acids long. CDR3 residues: CASSLQETDSPLHF. The CDR3 DNA reads as TGTGCCAGCAGTTTACAGGAGACAGATTCACCCCTCCACTTT.

Comments on this clonotype: Since the CDR3 does not end with the conserved phenylalanine or tryptophan, this likely comes from a read error. The chain combines TRBV5-1 with TRBJ2-3; D is unclear. CDR1 is SGHRS, CDR2 YFSETQ, per germline. V was trimmed by 5 bases and J by 2 bases, leaving 12 bases between them. This CDR3 has 14 residues. Here the CDR3 reads CASRFGHNTDTQYI. CDR3 nucleotide sequence: TGCGCCAGCAGATTCGGCCATAACACAGATACGCAGTATATT.

To note about this clonotype: Possible read error: a much larger clone is one base away. V and J are TRBV5-1 and TRBJ2-1; 10 bases match TRBD2. The V gene's germline CDR1 is SGHRS and CDR2 YFSETQ. There are 15 residues in the CDR3. DNA for the CDR3: TGCGCCAGCAGCTTGATTACTAGCGGGACCAATGAGCAGTTGTTC. Its translation: CASSLITSGTNEQLF.

Comments on this clonotype: This is likely a read error, given that the CDR3 carries no conserved phenylalanine or tryptophan at its end. The V call is TRBV29-1, the J call TRBJ1-4; tentative D call: TRBD1 (6 bases). Deletions cut 7 bases from V and 0 bases from J, with 15 bases between. The CDR3 loop spans 15 amino acids. Germline assignment: CDR1 SQVTM and CDR2 ANQGSEA. CDR3 region: CSAGIGGATNEKLFL. The CDR3 DNA is TGCAGCGCTGGGATAGGGGGTGCAACTAATGAAAAACTGTTTTTA.

The chain is built from TRBV18 and TRBJ2-7; D gene ambiguous. Trimming shortened V by 2 bases and J by 6 bases, and 11 bases separated the two germline ends. This CDR3 spans 13 amino acids. The germline V gene has CDR1 KGHSH and CDR2 LQKENI. The CDR3 coding sequence is TGTGCCAGCTCACCATCGGGCGGCGGCGAGCAGTACTTC. This encodes CASSPSGGGEQYF.

Of note for this clonotype: The germline gene is not matched at one end of the junction; a read error may be the cause. As DNA, the CDR3 is TGTGTCAGCAGCTTTGCAGGGGCTAGGAACACTGAAGCTTTCTTT. This translates into CVSSFAGARNTEAFF. The J gene is TRBJ1-1, the V gene TRBV11-1; a possible D gene is TRBD1 (6 bases). Germline V CDR1 and CDR2: SGHAT, FQDESV (reference sequence). CDR3 size: 15 residues.